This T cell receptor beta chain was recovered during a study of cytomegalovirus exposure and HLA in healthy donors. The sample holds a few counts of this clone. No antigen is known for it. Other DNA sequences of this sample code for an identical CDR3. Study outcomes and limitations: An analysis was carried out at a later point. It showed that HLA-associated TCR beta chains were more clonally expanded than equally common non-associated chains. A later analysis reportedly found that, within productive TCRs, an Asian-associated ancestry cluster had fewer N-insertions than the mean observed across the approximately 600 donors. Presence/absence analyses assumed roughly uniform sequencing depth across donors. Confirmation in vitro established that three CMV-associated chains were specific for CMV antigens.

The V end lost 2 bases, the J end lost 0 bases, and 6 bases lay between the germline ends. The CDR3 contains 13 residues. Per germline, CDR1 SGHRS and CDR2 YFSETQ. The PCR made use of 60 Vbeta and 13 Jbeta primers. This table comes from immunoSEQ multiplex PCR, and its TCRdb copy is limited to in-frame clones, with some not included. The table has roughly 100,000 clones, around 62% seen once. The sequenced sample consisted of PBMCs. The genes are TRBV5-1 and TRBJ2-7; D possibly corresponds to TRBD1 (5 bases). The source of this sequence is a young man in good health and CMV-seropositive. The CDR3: CASSLGASYEQYF. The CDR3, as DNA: TGCGCCAGCAGCTTAGGGGCCTCCTACGAGCAGTACTTC.